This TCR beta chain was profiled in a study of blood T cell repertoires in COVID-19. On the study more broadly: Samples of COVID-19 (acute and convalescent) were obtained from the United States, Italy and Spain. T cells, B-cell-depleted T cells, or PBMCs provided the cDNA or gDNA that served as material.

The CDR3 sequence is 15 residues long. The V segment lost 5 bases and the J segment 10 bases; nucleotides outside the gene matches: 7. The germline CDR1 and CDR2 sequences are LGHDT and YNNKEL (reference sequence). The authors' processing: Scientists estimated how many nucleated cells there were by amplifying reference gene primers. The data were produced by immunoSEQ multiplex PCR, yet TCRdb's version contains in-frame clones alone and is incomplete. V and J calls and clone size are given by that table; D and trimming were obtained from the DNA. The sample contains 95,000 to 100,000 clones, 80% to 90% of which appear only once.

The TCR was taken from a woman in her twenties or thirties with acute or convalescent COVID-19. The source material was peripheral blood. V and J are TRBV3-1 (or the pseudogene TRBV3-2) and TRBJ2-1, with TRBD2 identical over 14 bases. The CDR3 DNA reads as TGTGCCAGCAGCTGGACTAGCGGGGGGCGGAAGGAGCAGTTCTTC. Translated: CASSWTSGGRKEQFF.